This TCR beta chain emerged from a study of shared clonotypes between healthy human individuals. Overall study: Donors were a couple of women and a few men aged 18 to 49. CD4 naive and CD4 memory each took three plates per donor, while CD8 naive took two and CD8 memory one.

For this clone: The target antigen is unknown.

Germline values: CDR1 MGHRA, CDR2 YSYEKL. Between the trimmed V and J ends, which lost 0 bases and 3 bases, there was a span of 12 bases. The CDR3 extends over 15 amino acids. This table comes from immunoSEQ multiplex PCR, and its TCRdb copy is limited to in-frame clones, with some not included. Of approximately 1.9 million clones listed, around 93% are singletons. Study results and caveats: Sequencing of the sorted subsets was shown by rarefaction to be incomplete despite large depth.

Selected positively for CCR7 and CD45RO-negative, naive CD8 cells excluded terminally differentiated effector memory CD45RA+ cells. The TCR was taken from a man in his late teens or twenties in good health. Some clones in this sample may be carry-over from other donors' samples. The sample consisted of naive CD8+ T cells from PBMCs. The gene calls are TRBV4-1 and TRBJ2-7, with D possibly being TRBD1 or TRBD2 (5 bases each). The CDR3 loop is CASSQDWDLNYEQYF. In nucleotides, the CDR3 is TGCGCCAGCAGCCAAGATTGGGACCTTAACTACGAGCAGTACTTC.